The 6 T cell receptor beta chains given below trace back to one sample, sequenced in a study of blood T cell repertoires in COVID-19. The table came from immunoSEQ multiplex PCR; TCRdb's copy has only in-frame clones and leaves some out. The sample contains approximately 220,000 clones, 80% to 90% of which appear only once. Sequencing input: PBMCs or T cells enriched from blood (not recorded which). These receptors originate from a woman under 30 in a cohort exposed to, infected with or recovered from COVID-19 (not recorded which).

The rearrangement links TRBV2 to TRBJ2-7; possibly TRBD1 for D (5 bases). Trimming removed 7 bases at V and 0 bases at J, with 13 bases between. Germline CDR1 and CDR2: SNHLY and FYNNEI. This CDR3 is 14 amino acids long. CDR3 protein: CASNPTVNSYEQYF. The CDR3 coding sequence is TGTGCCAGCAACCCGACAGTGAACTCCTACGAGCAGTACTTC.

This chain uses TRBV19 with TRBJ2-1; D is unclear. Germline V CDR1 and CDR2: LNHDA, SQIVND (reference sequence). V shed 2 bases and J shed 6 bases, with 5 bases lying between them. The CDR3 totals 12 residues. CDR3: CASSISANEQFF. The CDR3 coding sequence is TGTGCCAGTAGTATAAGCGCCAATGAGCAGTTCTTC.

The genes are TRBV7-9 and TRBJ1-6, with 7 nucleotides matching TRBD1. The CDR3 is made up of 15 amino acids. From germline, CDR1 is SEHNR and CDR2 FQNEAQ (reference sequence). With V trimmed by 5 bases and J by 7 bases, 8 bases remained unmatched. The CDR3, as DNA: TGTGCCAGCAGCCCACAGGGGAGCAGAAATTCACCCCTCCACTTT. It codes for CASSPQGSRNSPLHF.

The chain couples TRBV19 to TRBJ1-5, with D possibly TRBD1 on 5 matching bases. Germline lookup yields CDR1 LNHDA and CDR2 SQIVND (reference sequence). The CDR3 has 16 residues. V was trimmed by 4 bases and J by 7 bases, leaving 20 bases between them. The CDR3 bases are TGTGCCAGTAGTACCCTGATTGGGCTGGGGGGGCAGCCCCAGCATTTT. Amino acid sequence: CASSTLIGLGGQPQHF.

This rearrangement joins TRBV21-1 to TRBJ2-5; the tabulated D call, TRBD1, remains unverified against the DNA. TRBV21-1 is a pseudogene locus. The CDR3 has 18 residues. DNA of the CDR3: TGTGCCAGCAGCAAAGAGAGCAGGGACAGGGATTGGGAAGAGACCCAGTACTTC. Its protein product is CASSKESRDRDWEETQYF.

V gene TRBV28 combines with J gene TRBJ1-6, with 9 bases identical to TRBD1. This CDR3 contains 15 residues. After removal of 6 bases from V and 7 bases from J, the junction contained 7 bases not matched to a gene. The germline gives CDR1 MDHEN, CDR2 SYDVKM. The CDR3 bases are TGTGCCAGCAGCCTAGAGGACAGGGGAAATTCACCCCTCCACTTT. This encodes CASSLEDRGNSPLHF. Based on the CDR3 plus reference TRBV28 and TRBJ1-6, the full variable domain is DVKVTQSSRYLVKRTGEKVFLECVQDMDHENMFWYRQDPGLGLRLIYFSYDVKMKEKGDIPEGYSVSREKKERFSLILESASTNQTSMYLCASSLEDRGNSPLHFGNGTRLTVT.